A single sample is the source of the 11 T cell receptor beta chains below, sequenced in a study of T cells in Graves' hyperthyroidism and ophthalmopathy. RNA transcripts gave rise to amplified TCR beta CDR3 regions. HTBI primers were employed in a first-round RT-PCR of the TCR CDR3. Each CDR3 protein gets one entry after TCRdb re-called the multiplex PCR reads with MiXCR. The profile shows hundreds of thousands of distinct CDR3 sequences, 24% of them singletons. What was sequenced was blood. The receptors were sampled from a woman under 40 with Graves' ophthalmopathy.

The chain joins TRBV6-2 or TRBV6-3 to TRBJ1-1; 7 nucleotides align to TRBD1. V dropped 2 bases and J dropped 3; count of bases not matched to a gene: 3. The CDR3 length is 14 residues. CDR1 and CDR2 (germline): MNHEY, SVGEGT. CDR3 in amino acids: CASSYRGGYTEAFF. CDR3 coding DNA: TGTGCCAGCAGTTACAGAGGGGGCTACACTGAAGCTTTCTTT.

This clonotype turned up a few times. The genes are TRBV6-1 and TRBJ1-2; a possible D gene is TRBD1 (5 bases). This CDR3 region has 12 residues. The V gene's germline CDR1 is MNHNS and CDR2 SASEGT. Between the trimmed V and J ends, which lost 8 bases and 7 bases, there was a span of 14 bases. The CDR3 sequence is CASRTGTGGYTF. In DNA, the CDR3 is TGTGCCAGCCGCACCGGGACTGGTGGCTACACCTTC.

Only a few counts were recorded for this clonotype. The J gene is TRBJ2-5, the V gene TRBV18; D gene uncertain. The V gene lost 6 bases and the J gene lost 1 base, with 18 bases spanning the gap. Germline V gives CDR1 KGHSH, CDR2 LQKENI. The CDR3 sequence is 16 residues long. As DNA, the CDR3 is TGTGCCAGCTCGCTCTATTTCGGACGAGGCCAAGAGACCCAGTACTTC. It translates to CASSLYFGRGQETQYF.

The chain joins TRBV27 to TRBJ1-5; 8 bases are a match to TRBD1. J was trimmed by 0 bases and V by 6 bases; bases with no gene match: 4. The CDR3 is 15 residues long. The germline V gene has CDR1 MNHEY and CDR2 SMNVEV (reference sequence). Here the CDR3 DNA reads TGTGCCAGCAGGACGGGACAGGATAGCAATCAGCCCCAGCATTTT. Residues: CASRTGQDSNQPQHF.

This clonotype appeared many times. CDR3 residues: CASCTTETNYGYTF. The CDR3 DNA reads TGTGCCAGCTGTACGACGGAGACTAACTATGGCTACACCTTC. The chain combines TRBV12-3 or TRBV12-4 with TRBJ1-2; D remains ambiguous. This CDR3 region has 14 residues. V was shortened by 8 bases and J by 0 bases, with 13 bases between the two germline ends.

The chain joins TRBV12-3 or TRBV12-4 to TRBJ2-5; no clear D gene. CDR3 length: 12 amino acids. Deletions cut 8 bases from V and 4 bases from J, with 11 bases between. The DNA for the CDR3 is TGTGCCAGCTATGCTGGCGGAGAGACCCAGTACTTC. Its protein is CASYAGGETQYF.

The sample holds many counts of this clonotype. V and J are TRBV6-1 and TRBJ1-1; D is unclear. V was pared by 7 bases and J by 3 bases, with 21 bases between. Germline CDR1 reads MNHNS; CDR2 reads SASEGT. The CDR3 runs to 16 residues. The CDR3 DNA sequence: TGTGCCAGCAATCAACCTCTCCTCTATTTGGACACTGAAGCTTTCTTT. This sequence encodes CASNQPLLYLDTEAFF.

This clonotype was detected many times. The CDR3 reads CASSQDRDQETQYF. CDR3 DNA sequence: TGTGCCAGCAGTCAGGACAGGGACCAAGAGACCCAGTACTTC. The chain has TRBV2 and TRBJ2-5; 8 bases match TRBD1. With V trimmed by 5 bases and J by 0 bases, 2 bases remained unmatched. The CDR3 contains 14 residues. Per the germline V gene, CDR1 is SNHLY and CDR2 is FYNNEI. The full variable domain, its missing parts supplied by reference TRBV2 and TRBJ2-5, is EPEVTQTPSHQVTQMGQEVILRCVPISNHLYFYWYRQILGQKVEFLVSFYNNEISEKSEIFDDQFSVERPDGSNFTLKIRSTKLEDSAMYFCASSQDRDQETQYFGPGTRLLVL.

The chain carries TRBV4-1 and TRBJ1-2, with TRBD1 matching over 8 bases. V gave up 4 bases and J gave up 8 bases; unmatched junction bases: 3. Germline-derived CDR1 and CDR2 are MGHRA and YSYEKL. This CDR3 has 12 residues. CDR3 sequence: CASSPDREGYTF. The CDR3 DNA is TGCGCCAGCAGCCCGGACAGGGAAGGCTACACCTTC.

This clonotype was recorded many times. It may be a read error: a sequence one base away is much more abundant. The rearrangement joins TRBV24-1 to TRBJ1-2; 12 bases fit TRBD1. The CDR3 sequence is 17 residues long. Trimming removed 3 bases from V and 2 bases from J; junction bases left unmatched: 6. Per germline, CDR1 KGHDR and CDR2 SFDVKD. CDR3 residues: CATSDTRDRGHNYGYTF. In nucleotides, the CDR3 is TGTGCCACCAGTGATACCCGGGACAGGGGGCACAACTATGGCTACACCTTC.

Ten or more counts support this clonotype. This sequence joins TRBV4-1 and TRBJ2-7, with D possibly TRBD2 on 6 matching bases. This CDR3 comprises 14 residues. The V end was cut by 0 bases, the J end by 3 bases, with 9 bases between. CDR1 MGHRA and CDR2 YSYEKL come from the germline V gene. The CDR3 DNA reads as TGCGCCAGCAGCCAAGATGAGGAGGGCTACGAGCAGTACTTC. Translation: CASSQDEEGYEQYF.